Below are 32 T cell receptor beta chains sequenced from a single sample in a study of blood T cell repertoires in COVID-19 (TCRdb year 2020). The library came from the immunoSEQ multiplex PCR assay. Imported from immuneACCESS, the table was reduced by TCRdb to in-frame sequences with V and J called. These copies leave out some clones; in studies compared against another copy, an unresolved V gene accounts for under half, and the cause of the remainder is not known. The sample table lists about 140,000 clones, 70% to 90% of them with a count of one. The top ten clones comprise about 1.5% of the sample. Sequencing used peripheral blood. The receptors here all came from an older woman with acute or convalescent COVID-19.

This sequence joins TRBV11-2 and TRBJ2-5; TRBD1 matches at 7 bases. Germline CDR1 is SGHAT and CDR2 is FQNNGV. After removal of 4 bases from V and 2 bases from J, the junction contained 4 bases not matched to a gene. The CDR3 has 14 residues. This CDR3 is CASSSRTGQETQYF. The CDR3 DNA sequence: TGTGCCAGCAGCTCCCGGACAGGACAAGAGACCCAGTACTTC.

This clone has a handful of counts. The chain employs TRBV5-4 and TRBJ2-6; TRBD2 is a possible D gene (5 bases). In germline, CDR1 is SGHNT, CDR2 YYREEE (reference sequence). The V gene lost 4 bases and the J gene lost 2 bases, with 10 bases spanning the gap. The CDR3 has 15 amino acids. CDR3: CASSGGLPGANVLTF. The CDR3 DNA follows: TGTGCCAGCAGCGGAGGCCTACCTGGGGCCAACGTCCTGACTTTC.

This clone was counted a single time. The J gene is TRBJ1-1, the V gene TRBV29-1; D remains ambiguous. Between the trimmed V and J ends, which lost 5 bases and 0 bases, there was a span of 13 bases. In germline, CDR1 is SQVTM, CDR2 ANQGSEA. This CDR3 spans 14 amino acids. The CDR3 here is CSVQQQLMNTEAFF. The CDR3 nucleotides are TGCAGCGTTCAACAGCAGCTCATGAACACTGAAGCTTTCTTT. The entire variable domain, with the rest obtained from reference TRBV29-1 and TRBJ1-1, is as follows: SAVISQKPSRDICQRGTSLTIQCQVDSQVTMMFWYRQQPGQSLTLIATANQGSEATYESGFVIDKFPISRPNLTFSTLTVSNMSPEDSSIYLCSVQQQLMNTEAFFGQGTRLTVV.

The V and J genes are TRBV3-1 (or the pseudogene TRBV3-2) and TRBJ1-6; tentative D call: TRBD1 (5 bases). Germline V gene sequence: CDR1 LGHDT, CDR2 YNNKEL (reference sequence). This CDR3 is built from 15 residues. V gave up 1 base and J gave up 6 bases, with 10 bases separating them. The CDR3 nucleotides read TGTGCCAGCAGCCAAGGGGAGGGGAGTAATTCACCCCTCCACTTT. Translation gives CASSQGEGSNSPLHF.

V usage is TRBV4-3 and J usage is TRBJ1-2; TRBD1 is a possible D gene (5 bases). Germline lookup yields CDR1 LGHNA and CDR2 YSLEER. The V and J ends lost 1 base and 9 bases respectively, with 9 bases between them. The CDR3 has 12 residues. CDR3 protein: CASSQAGLSYTF. The DNA of the CDR3 is TGCGCCAGCAGCCAAGCGGGACTCAGCTACACCTTC.

This chain joins TRBV5-4 and TRBJ2-3; D is possibly TRBD2 (6 bases). The CDR3 extends over 15 amino acids. V was cut by 2 bases and J by 2 bases, with 12 bases left in between. The germline V gene has CDR1 SGHNT and CDR2 YYREEE (reference sequence). CDR3 coding DNA: TGTGCCAGCAGCTTTCTCGGGGAGGACACAGATACGCAGTATTTT. Translating gives CASSFLGEDTDTQYF.

The chain uses TRBV5-1 and TRBJ1-1; D is possibly TRBD1 (5 bases). Germline assignment: CDR1 SGHRS and CDR2 YFSETQ. The CDR3 totals 12 residues. Trimming stripped 0 bases from V and 7 bases from J, with 7 bases between. CDR3 protein: CASSLGDSEAFF. DNA of the CDR3: TGCGCCAGCAGCTTGGGCGACAGTGAAGCTTTCTTT.

The chain carries TRBV6-5 and TRBJ2-7, with 7 bases aligning to TRBD1. Per the germline V gene, CDR1 is MNHEY and CDR2 is SVGAGI. This CDR3 contains 13 residues. J lost 2 bases, V lost 7 bases, and 5 bases had no gene match. CDR3 coding DNA: TGTGCCAGCAACCGGGACAGAGCCTACGAGCAGTACTTC. Translating gives CASNRDRAYEQYF.

This sequence joins TRBV7-2 and TRBJ1-5, with D possibly being TRBD1 (6 bases). The ends were cut back, 3 bases at V and 0 bases at J, with 9 bases in the middle. The CDR3 is made up of 15 amino acids. Per germline, CDR1 SGHTA and CDR2 FQGNSA. CDR3 nucleotide sequence: TGTGCCAGCAGCTTCCAACAGGGTAGCAATCAGCCCCAGCATTTT. It specifies CASSFQQGSNQPQHF.

The chain uses TRBV15 and TRBJ2-7; the match to TRBD2 covers 8 bases. After removal of 2 bases from V and 3 bases from J, the junction contained 12 bases not matched to a gene. CDR1 and CDR2 from the germline V gene are LNHNV and YYDKDF (reference sequence). The CDR3 runs 17 residues. Here the CDR3 reads CATSRRPGLVLSYEQYF. For the CDR3, the DNA is TGTGCCACCAGCAGAAGACCGGGACTAGTTCTCAGCTACGAGCAGTACTTC.

The V call is TRBV28, the J call TRBJ1-3; 8 bases are a match to TRBD1. CDR1 is MDHEN, CDR2 SYDVKM, per germline. The J segment lost 4 bases and the V segment lost 7 bases, leaving 6 bases of the junction unmatched. This CDR3 has 14 residues. The CDR3 loop is CASNLDRVGNTIYF. The CDR3 region has the DNA TGTGCCAGCAATCTGGACAGGGTCGGAAACACCATATATTTT.

This clone showed up just once. The rearrangement uses TRBV6-1 and TRBJ2-2; TRBD1 matches at 12 bases. This CDR3 contains 20 residues. The V and J ends lost 4 bases and 4 bases, in that order; junction bases with no gene match: 16. Germline V gives CDR1 MNHNS, CDR2 SASEGT. CDR3 protein: CASSASTPGQGAWGTGELFF. CDR3 DNA sequence: TGTGCCAGCAGTGCGTCAACCCCGGGACAGGGGGCGTGGGGCACCGGGGAGCTGTTTTTT.

The rearrangement joins TRBV5-6 to TRBJ1-1; D is perhaps TRBD1 (6 bases). Per germline, CDR1 SGHDT and CDR2 YYEEEE. Between the trimmed V and J ends, which lost 4 bases and 1 base, there was a span of 17 bases. The CDR3 spans 16 residues. The DNA for the CDR3 is TGTGCCAGCAGCCTGGGCAGGGGCCATAGGAACACTGAAGCTTTCTTT. It specifies CASSLGRGHRNTEAFF.

The CDR3 spells CAWSVATSLPPIQETQYF. Written as DNA, the CDR3 is TGTGCCTGGAGTGTGGCGACTTCACTACCCCCCATACAAGAGACCCAGTACTTC. The genes are TRBV30 and TRBJ2-5; D is uncertain. V lost 0 bases and J 2 bases, leaving 22 bases between the germline ends. Germline values: CDR1 GTSNPN, CDR2 SVGIG (reference sequence). This CDR3 has 18 amino acids.

V usage is TRBV29-1 and J usage is TRBJ2-7, with D unresolved. V was shortened by 3 bases and J by 1 base, with 10 bases between the two germline ends. The CDR3 extends over 13 amino acids. CDR1 is SQVTM, CDR2 ANQGSEA, per germline. The CDR3 DNA sequence: TGCAGCGTTGAGACAACTGGATCCTACGAGCAGTACTTC. This translates into CSVETTGSYEQYF.

The V gene is TRBV5-1, the J gene TRBJ2-3; 8 bases fit TRBD2. The germline gives CDR1 SGHRS, CDR2 YFSETQ. V shed 1 base and J 5 bases; nucleotides not matched to a gene: 6. The CDR3 has 15 amino acids. CDR3 sequence: CASSLRSGAQDTQYF. The CDR3 DNA reads TGCGCCAGCAGCTTGCGTAGCGGGGCCCAAGATACGCAGTATTTT. Together with reference TRBV5-1 and TRBJ2-3, the CDR3 gives the full variable domain: KAGVTQTPRYLIKTRGQQVTLSCSPISGHRSVSWYQQTPGQGLQFLFEYFSETQRNKGNFPGRFSGRQFSNSRSEMNVSTLELGDSALYLCASSLRSGAQDTQYFGPGTRLTVL.

This clone was observed at least ten times. J is TRBJ2-5 and V is TRBV2; D is possibly TRBD2 (5 bases). V was pared by 8 bases and J by 2 bases, with 15 bases between. CDR1 and CDR2 (germline): SNHLY, FYNNEI. This CDR3 region has 14 residues. The CDR3 protein is CASYRGQRQETQYF. CDR3 nucleotides: TGTGCCAGCTACCGCGGGCAAAGACAAGAGACCCAGTACTTC.

The rearrangement links TRBV19 to TRBJ1-5; D gene ambiguous. The CDR3 runs 13 residues. V was pared by 7 bases and J by 3 bases, with 10 bases between. CDR1 LNHDA and CDR2 SQIVND come from the germline V gene (reference sequence). CDR3 sequence (DNA): TGTGCCAGTACAAGCACCGTCAATCAGCCCCAGCATTTT. Amino acids: CASTSTVNQPQHF. The variable domain in full, with the rest retrieved from reference TRBV19 and TRBJ1-5, is DGGITQSPKYLFRKEGQNVTLSCEQNLNHDAMYWYRQDPGQGLRLIYYSQIVNDFQKGDIAEGYSVSREKKESFPLTVTSAQKNPTAFYLCASTSTVNQPQHFGDGTRLSIL.

The rearrangement joins TRBV12-3 or TRBV12-4 to TRBJ2-1, with D possibly TRBD1 on 6 matching bases. The CDR3 length is 13 residues. V was cut by 5 bases and J by 7 bases, with 12 bases left in between. CDR3 nucleotide sequence: TGTGCCAGCAGTAAGACAGGCACAAATGAGCAGTTCTTC. Translation gives CASSKTGTNEQFF.

This chain connects TRBV10-2 to TRBJ2-3; possible D gene TRBD2, 5 bases. This CDR3 contains 14 residues. With 3 bases removed from V and 2 bases from J, the gap between germline ends came to 9 bases. Germline CDR1 is WSHSY and CDR2 is SAAADI. CDR3 region: CASSDPGLTDTQYF. DNA of the CDR3: TGCGCCAGCAGTGACCCCGGACTCACAGATACGCAGTATTTT.

A single count supports this clone. This sequence joins TRBV6-4 and TRBJ2-3, with TRBD2 matching over 9 bases. J lost 2 bases, V lost 0 bases, and 3 bases had no gene match. CDR3 length: 16 residues. Germline lookup yields CDR1 MRHNA and CDR2 SNTAGT. CDR3 nucleotide sequence: TGTGCCAGCAGTGACTCTAGCGGGGGCTTCACAGATACGCAGTATTTT. Translation: CASSDSSGGFTDTQYF.

The chain combines TRBV12-3 or TRBV12-4 with TRBJ1-2; D is perhaps TRBD1 (5 bases). V lost 6 bases to trimming and J lost 5 bases, with 10 bases between them. The CDR3 runs 12 residues. The CDR3, as DNA: TGTGCCAGCAGCCTCCAGGGTTATGGCTACACCTTC. It is translated as CASSLQGYGYTF.

The sample holds one count of this clone. V gene TRBV28 combines with J gene TRBJ1-2, with a tentative D call TRBD1 (6 bases). The length of the CDR3 is 19 residues. V was pared by 4 bases and J by 8 bases, with 32 bases between. Germline lookup yields CDR1 MDHEN and CDR2 SYDVKM. Here the CDR3 DNA reads TGTGCCAGCAGTTCGGATGGGGTTGTTATAGGAGGACAGTTGGAAGGCTACACCTTC. It yields the protein CASSSDGVVIGGQLEGYTF.

The V call is TRBV11-3, the J call TRBJ2-3, with TRBD1 matching over 12 bases. Trimming at V came to 4 bases and at J to 4 bases, leaving 9 bases not matched to a gene. This CDR3 is built from 17 residues. From germline, CDR1 is SGHNT and CDR2 YENEEA. In nucleotides, the CDR3 is TGTGCCAGCAGCTCAGGGACAGGGGGCCTTCTCGCAGATACGCAGTATTTT. Translation: CASSSGTGGLLADTQYF.

The chain employs TRBV6-6 and TRBJ1-6, with D hard to call. The V gene lost 2 bases and the J gene lost 5 bases, with 13 bases spanning the gap. Germline values: CDR1 MNHNY, CDR2 SVGAGI (reference sequence). This CDR3 is 16 amino acids long. The CDR3 DNA reads TGTGCCAGCAGTTACGGAGCTGGCGAGGATAATTCACCCCTCCACTTT. It is translated as CASSYGAGEDNSPLHF.

The V call is TRBV7-9, the J call TRBJ2-3, with D possibly TRBD2 on 6 matching bases. CDR3 size: 14 residues. Deletions cut 3 bases from V and 1 base from J, with 8 bases between. Germline CDR1 is SEHNR and CDR2 is FQNEAQ (reference sequence). The CDR3 DNA is TGTGCCAGCAGCTTTGGAGGGGGCACAGATACGCAGTATTTT. Protein sequence: CASSFGGGTDTQYF.

V usage is TRBV10-3 and J usage is TRBJ1-6; D might be TRBD1 (6 bases). Germline loops: CDR1 ENHRY, CDR2 SYGVKD. This CDR3 spans 14 amino acids. V shed 5 bases and J shed 7 bases, with 12 bases lying between them. The CDR3 region is CAISPRDTNSPLHF. The CDR3 DNA follows: TGTGCCATCAGTCCCCGGGACACCAATTCACCCCTCCACTTT.

V is TRBV7-2 and J is TRBJ2-7; TRBD2 agrees at 7 bases. Per germline, CDR1 SGHTA and CDR2 FQGNSA. Germline trimming cut 3 bases from V and 0 bases from J; bases unmatched to any gene: 2. The CDR3 contains 14 residues. The CDR3 spells CASSFGGSSYEQYF. CDR3 sequence (DNA): TGTGCCAGCAGCTTCGGGGGGAGCTCCTACGAGCAGTACTTC.

The chain has TRBV6-4 and TRBJ2-7; 8 bases map to TRBD1. Germline CDR1 reads MRHNA; CDR2 reads SNTAGT. V trimming: 5 bases; J trimming: 2 bases; junction bases outside the gene matches: 5. This CDR3 has 14 residues. Here the CDR3 reads CASSRQGTTYEQYF. The CDR3 bases are TGTGCCAGCAGTAGACAGGGGACAACCTACGAGCAGTACTTC.

V gene TRBV19 combines with J gene TRBJ1-6; 8 bases agree with TRBD1. Germline CDR1 reads LNHDA; CDR2 reads SQIVND (reference sequence). V shed 8 bases and J 9 bases; nucleotides not matched to a gene: 9. This CDR3 region has 14 residues. CDR3 sequence: CASYSGTGVSPLHF. CDR3 nucleotides: TGTGCCAGTTACTCGGGGACAGGAGTTTCACCCCTCCACTTT.

V and J are TRBV6-5 and TRBJ2-1; 13 bases match TRBD2. Germline values: CDR1 MNHEY, CDR2 SVGAGI. Losses at the gene ends were 11 bases for V and 7 bases for J; bases not matched to a gene: 11. The CDR3 covers 15 residues. The CDR3 here is CAGRLAGGRWNEQFF. The DNA for the CDR3 is TGTGCCGGAAGACTAGCGGGGGGCCGCTGGAATGAGCAGTTCTTC.

V is TRBV30 and J is TRBJ1-2, with 8 bases lining up with TRBD1. The germline V gene has CDR1 GTSNPN and CDR2 SVGIG (reference sequence). The ends lost 2 bases at V and 6 bases at J; junction bases unmatched: 11. The CDR3 consists of 15 residues. CDR3 bases: TGTGCCTGGAGTCCCCTGACAGGGGCAGGTAATGGCTACACCTTC. Its translation: CAWSPLTGAGNGYTF.